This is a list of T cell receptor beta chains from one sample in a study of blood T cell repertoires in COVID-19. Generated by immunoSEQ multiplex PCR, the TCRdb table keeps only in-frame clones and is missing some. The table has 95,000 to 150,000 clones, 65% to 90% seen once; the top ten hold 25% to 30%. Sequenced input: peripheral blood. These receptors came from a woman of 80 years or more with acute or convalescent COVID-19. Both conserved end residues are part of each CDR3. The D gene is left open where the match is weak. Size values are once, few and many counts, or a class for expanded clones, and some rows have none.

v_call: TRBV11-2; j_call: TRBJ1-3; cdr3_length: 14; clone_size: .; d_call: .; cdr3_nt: TGTGCCAGCAGCTTAGTTACGGGTGGGAACACCATATATTTT; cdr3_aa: CASSLVTGGNTIYF
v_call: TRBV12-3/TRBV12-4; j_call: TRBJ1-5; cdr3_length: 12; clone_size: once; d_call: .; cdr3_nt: TGTGCCAGCAGTTTAGACGGAGGGCCCCAGCATTTT; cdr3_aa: CASSLDGGPQHF
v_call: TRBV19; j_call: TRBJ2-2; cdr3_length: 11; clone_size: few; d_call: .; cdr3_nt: TGTGCCAGTGGGACACTCGGGGAGCTGTTTTTT; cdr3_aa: CASGTLGELFF
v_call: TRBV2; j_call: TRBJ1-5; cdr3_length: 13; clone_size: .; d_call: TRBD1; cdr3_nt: TGTGCCAGCAGGGAAACAGGGGATCAGCCCCAGCATTTT; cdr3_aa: CASRETGDQPQHF
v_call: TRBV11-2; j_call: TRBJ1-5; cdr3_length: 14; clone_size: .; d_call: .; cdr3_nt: TGTGCCAGCAGCTTCGGGAACACGGGACAGCCCCAGCATTTT; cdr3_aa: CASSFGNTGQPQHF
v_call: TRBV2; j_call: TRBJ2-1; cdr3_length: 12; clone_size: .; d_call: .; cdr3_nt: TGTGCCAGCAATACAGGGTACAATGAGCAGTTCTTC; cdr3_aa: CASNTGYNEQFF
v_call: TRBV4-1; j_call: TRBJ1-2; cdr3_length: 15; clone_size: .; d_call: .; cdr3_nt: TGCGCCAGCAGCCAAGAAGGGGCGGGGTACAATGGCTACACCTTC; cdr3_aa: CASSQEGAGYNGYTF
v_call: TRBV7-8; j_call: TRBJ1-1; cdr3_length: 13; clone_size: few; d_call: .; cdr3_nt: TGTGCCAGCAGCTTAGGGGCCTACACTGAAGCTTTCTTT; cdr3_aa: CASSLGAYTEAFF
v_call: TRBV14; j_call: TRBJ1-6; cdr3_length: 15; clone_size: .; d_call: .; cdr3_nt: TGTGCCAGCAGCCCGGACCCAGGGGAATACTCACCCCTCCACTTT; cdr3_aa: CASSPDPGEYSPLHF
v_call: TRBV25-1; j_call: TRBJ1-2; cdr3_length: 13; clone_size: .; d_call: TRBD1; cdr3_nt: TGTGCCAGCAGCCCAGGGACAGACTATGGCTACACCTTC; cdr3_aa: CASSPGTDYGYTF
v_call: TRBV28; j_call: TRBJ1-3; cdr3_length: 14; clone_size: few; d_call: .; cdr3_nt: TGTGCCACCTCCCCGGGGGGTACTGGAAACACCATATATTTT; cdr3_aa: CATSPGGTGNTIYF
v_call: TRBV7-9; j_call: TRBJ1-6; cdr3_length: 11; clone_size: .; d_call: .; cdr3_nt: TGTGCCAGCAGCTTAATAGAGCCCCTCCACTTT; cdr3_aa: CASSLIEPLHF
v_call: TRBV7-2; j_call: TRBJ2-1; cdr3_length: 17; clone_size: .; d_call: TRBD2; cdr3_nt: TGTGCCAGCAGCCCGCGATTAGCGGGGGGGCTATACAATGAGCAGTTCTTC; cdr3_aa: CASSPRLAGGLYNEQFF
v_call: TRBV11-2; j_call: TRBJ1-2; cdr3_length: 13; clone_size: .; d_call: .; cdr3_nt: TGTGCCAGCAGCCTCGCTCCCTTGGCAGGCTACACCTTC; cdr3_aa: CASSLAPLAGYTF
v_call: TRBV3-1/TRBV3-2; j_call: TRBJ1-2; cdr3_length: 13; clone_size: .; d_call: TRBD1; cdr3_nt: TGTGCCAGCGGACAGGGGGCGCGGTATGGCTACACCTTC; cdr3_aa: CASGQGARYGYTF
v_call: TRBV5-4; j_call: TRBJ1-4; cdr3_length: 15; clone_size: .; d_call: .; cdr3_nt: TGTGCCAGCAGCTTGGAATCAGGGAGGGATGAAAAACTGTTTTTT; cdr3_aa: CASSLESGRDEKLFF
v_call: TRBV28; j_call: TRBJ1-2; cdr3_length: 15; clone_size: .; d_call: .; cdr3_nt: TGTGCCAGCTTCGTCGAGGACGGGCGGGTCTATGGCTACACCTTC; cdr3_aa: CASFVEDGRVYGYTF
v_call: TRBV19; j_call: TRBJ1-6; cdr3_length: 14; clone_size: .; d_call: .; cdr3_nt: TGTGCCAGTAGTTTCACCGCGGGGAATTCACCCCTCCACTTT; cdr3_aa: CASSFTAGNSPLHF
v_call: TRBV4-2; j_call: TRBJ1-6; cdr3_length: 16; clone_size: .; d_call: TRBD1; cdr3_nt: TGTGCCAGCAGCCAAGACCCGACAGGGGTTTATTCACCCCTCCACTTT; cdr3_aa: CASSQDPTGVYSPLHF
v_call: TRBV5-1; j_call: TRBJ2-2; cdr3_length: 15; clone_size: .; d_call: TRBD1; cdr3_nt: TGCGCCAGCAGAACCGGGACAGCGAACACCGGGGAGCTGTTTTTT; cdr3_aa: CASRTGTANTGELFF
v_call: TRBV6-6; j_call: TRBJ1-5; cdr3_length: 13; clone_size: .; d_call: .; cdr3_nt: TGTGCCAGTTCTATACGCCCGCTTCAGCCCCAGCATTTT; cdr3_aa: CASSIRPLQPQHF
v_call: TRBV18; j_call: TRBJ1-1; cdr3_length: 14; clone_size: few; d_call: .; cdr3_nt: TGTGCCAGCTCACCCCCCTCCTTGAACACTGAAGCTTTCTTT; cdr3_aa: CASSPPSLNTEAFF
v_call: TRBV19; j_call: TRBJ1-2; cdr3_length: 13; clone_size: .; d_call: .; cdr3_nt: TGTGCCAGTAGTGGAGCCGGGCGGGTTGGCTACACCTTC; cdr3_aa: CASSGAGRVGYTF
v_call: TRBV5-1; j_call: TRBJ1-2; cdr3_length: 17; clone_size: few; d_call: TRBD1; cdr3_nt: TGCGCCAGCAGCCCGACGGACAGGCTACCCTCTAACTATGGCTACACCTTC; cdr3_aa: CASSPTDRLPSNYGYTF
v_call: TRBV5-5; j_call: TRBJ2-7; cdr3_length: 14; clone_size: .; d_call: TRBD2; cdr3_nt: TGTGCCAGCAGCGAACTAGCGGGTCCCTACGAGCAGTACTTC; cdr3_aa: CASSELAGPYEQYF
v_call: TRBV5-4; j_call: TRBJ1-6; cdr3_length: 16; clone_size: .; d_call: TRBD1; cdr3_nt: TGTGCCAGCAAAGGGGGGCCGGGACAGGGAAATTCACCCCTCCACTTT; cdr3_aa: CASKGGPGQGNSPLHF
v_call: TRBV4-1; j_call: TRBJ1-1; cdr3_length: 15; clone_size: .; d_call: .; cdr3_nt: TGCGCCAGCAGCCAAAACCGGGGGGGGGACACTGAAGCTTTCTTT; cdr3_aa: CASSQNRGGDTEAFF
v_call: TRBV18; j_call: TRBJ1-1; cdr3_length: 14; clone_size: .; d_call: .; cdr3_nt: TGTGCCAGCTCACCTCCTACAGGTGACACTGAAGCTTTCTTT; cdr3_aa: CASSPPTGDTEAFF
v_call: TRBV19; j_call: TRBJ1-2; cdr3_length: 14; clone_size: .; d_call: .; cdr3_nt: TGTGCCAGTAGTCCCTCGGGGGGGCCATATGGCTACACCTTC; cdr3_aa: CASSPSGGPYGYTF
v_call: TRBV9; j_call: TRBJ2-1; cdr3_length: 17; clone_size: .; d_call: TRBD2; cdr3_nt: TGTGCCAGCAGCTCACGTCCGACTAGCGGGGGGTACAATGAGCAGTTCTTC; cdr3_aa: CASSSRPTSGGYNEQFF
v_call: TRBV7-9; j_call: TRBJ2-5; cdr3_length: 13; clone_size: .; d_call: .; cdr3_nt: TGTGCCAGCAGCTTAAACTTCCAAGAGACCCAGTACTTC; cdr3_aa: CASSLNFQETQYF
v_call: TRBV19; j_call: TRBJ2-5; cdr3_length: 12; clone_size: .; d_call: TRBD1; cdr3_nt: TGTGCCAGTAGTCACAGGGGGAAGACCCAGTACTTC; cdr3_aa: CASSHRGKTQYF
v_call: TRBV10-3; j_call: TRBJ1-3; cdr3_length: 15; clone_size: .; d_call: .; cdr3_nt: TGTGCCATCAGTGAGTTTATAAACTCTGGAAACACCATATATTTT; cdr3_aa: CAISEFINSGNTIYF
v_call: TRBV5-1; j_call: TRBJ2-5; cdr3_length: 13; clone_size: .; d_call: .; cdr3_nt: TGCGCCAGCAGCCCGACTCCAGGGGAGACCCAGTACTTC; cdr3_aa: CASSPTPGETQYF
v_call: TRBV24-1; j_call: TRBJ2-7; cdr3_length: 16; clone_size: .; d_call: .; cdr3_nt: TGTGCCACCGTGTCTCTGGACACTTCGAGCTCCTACGAGCAGTACTTC; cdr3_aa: CATVSLDTSSSYEQYF
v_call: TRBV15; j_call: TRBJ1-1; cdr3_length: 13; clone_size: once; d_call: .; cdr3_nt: TGTGCCACCAGGACCGACACTTACACTGAAGCTTTCTTT; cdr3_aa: CATRTDTYTEAFF
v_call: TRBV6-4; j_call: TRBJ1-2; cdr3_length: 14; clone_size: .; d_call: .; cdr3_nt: TGTGCCAGCAGGCCCCCCCGACAGGAGGCTGGCTACACCTTC; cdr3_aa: CASRPPRQEAGYTF
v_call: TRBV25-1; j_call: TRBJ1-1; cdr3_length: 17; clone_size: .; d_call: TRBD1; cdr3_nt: TGTGCCAGCAGTGAATACGGACAGGTTAAACAGAACACTGAAGCTTTCTTT; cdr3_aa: CASSEYGQVKQNTEAFF
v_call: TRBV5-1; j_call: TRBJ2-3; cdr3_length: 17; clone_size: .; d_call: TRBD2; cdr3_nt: TGCGCCAGCAGCCCCCCACTAGCGGGGACGGACACAGATACGCAGTATTTT; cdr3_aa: CASSPPLAGTDTDTQYF
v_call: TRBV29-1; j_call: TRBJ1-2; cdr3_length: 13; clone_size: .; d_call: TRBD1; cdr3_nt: TGCAGCGTGGGTCCCGGGACAGGGGAAGGCTACACCTTC; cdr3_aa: CSVGPGTGEGYTF
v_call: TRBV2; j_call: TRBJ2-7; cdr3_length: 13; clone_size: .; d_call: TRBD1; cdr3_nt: TGTGCCAGCATCGGGACAGTCCCAGGCGAGCAGTACTTC; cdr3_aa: CASIGTVPGEQYF
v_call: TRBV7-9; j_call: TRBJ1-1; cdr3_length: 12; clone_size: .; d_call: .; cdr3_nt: TGTGCCAGCAGCTTAGATCAGGGTGAAGCTTTCTTT; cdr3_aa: CASSLDQGEAFF
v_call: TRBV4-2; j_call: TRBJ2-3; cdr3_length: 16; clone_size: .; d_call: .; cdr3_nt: TGTGCCAGCAGCCCCCAGGGGGGCCTACTCACAGATACGCAGTATTTT; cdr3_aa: CASSPQGGLLTDTQYF
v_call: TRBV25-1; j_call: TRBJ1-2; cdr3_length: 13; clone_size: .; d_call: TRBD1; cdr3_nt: TGTGCCAGCACCGGGACAGGGTCTTATGGCTACACCTTC; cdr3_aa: CASTGTGSYGYTF
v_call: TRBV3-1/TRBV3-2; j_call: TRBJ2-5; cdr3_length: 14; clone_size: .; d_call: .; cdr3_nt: TGTGCCAGCAGCCCTCGCGGCGGGTCAGAGACCCAGTACTTC; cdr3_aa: CASSPRGGSETQYF
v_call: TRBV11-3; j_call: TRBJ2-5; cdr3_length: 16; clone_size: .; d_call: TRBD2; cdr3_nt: TGTGCCAGCAGCCCGGCTAGCGGGGGGTTCCCGGGGACCCAGTACTTC; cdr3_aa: CASSPASGGFPGTQYF
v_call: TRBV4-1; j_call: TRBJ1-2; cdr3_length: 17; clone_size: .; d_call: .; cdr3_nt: TGCGCCAGCAGCCAAGTGTACGTCGGGAAAACTAACTATGGCTACACCTTC; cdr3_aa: CASSQVYVGKTNYGYTF
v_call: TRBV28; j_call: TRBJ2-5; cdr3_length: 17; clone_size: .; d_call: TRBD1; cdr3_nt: TGTGCCAGCACCAAAAGGGACAGGGGAACAGCCCAAGAGACCCAGTACTTC; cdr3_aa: CASTKRDRGTAQETQYF
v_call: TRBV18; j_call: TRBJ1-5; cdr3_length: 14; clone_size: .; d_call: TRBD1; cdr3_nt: TGTGCCAGCTCACCAGGGACAGGCAATCAGGCCCAGCATTTT; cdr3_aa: CASSPGTGNQAQHF
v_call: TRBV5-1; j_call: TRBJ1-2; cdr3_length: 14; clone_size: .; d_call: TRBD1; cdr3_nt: TGCGCCAGCAGCGCGGGGACAGGGGGGGGCGGCTACACCTTC; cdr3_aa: CASSAGTGGGGYTF
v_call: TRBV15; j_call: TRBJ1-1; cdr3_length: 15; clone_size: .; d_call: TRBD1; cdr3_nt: TGTGCCACCAGGACAGGGGGCTATGGGGACACTGAAGCTTTCTTT; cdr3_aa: CATRTGGYGDTEAFF
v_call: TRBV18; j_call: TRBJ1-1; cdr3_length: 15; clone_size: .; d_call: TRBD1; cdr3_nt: TGTGCCAGCTCACCTAGGGGGCCGGCGAACACTGAAGCTTTCTTT; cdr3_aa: CASSPRGPANTEAFF
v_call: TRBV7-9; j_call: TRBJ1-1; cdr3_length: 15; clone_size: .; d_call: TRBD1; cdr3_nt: TGTGCCAGCAGCTCTCAGGGGGCGTCGATCACTGAAGCTTTCTTT; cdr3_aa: CASSSQGASITEAFF